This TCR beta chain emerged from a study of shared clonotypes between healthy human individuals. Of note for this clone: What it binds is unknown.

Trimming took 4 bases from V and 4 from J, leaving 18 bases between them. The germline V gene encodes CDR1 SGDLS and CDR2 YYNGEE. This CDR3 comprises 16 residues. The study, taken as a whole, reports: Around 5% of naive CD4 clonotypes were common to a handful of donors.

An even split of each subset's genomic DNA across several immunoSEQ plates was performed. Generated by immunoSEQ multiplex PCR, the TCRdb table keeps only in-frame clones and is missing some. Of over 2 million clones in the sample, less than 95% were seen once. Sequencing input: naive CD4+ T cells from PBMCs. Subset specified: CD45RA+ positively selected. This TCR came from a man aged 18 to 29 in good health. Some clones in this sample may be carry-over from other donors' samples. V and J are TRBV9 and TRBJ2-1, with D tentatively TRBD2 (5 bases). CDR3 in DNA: TGTGCCAGCAGCCCAGAGGCGGACTTATTATACAATGAGCAGTTCTTC. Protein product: CASSPEADLLYNEQFF.